The 8 T cell receptor beta chains reported below all come from one sample, sequenced in a study of shared clonotypes between healthy human individuals. Libraries were prepared by immunoSEQ multiplex PCR; TCRdb keeps only in-frame clonotypes and omits some of them. The sample includes about 470,000 clones, about four fifths of them seen just once. Sample: PBMCs. These receptors were obtained from a woman in her thirties or forties in good health. Some clones in this sample may be carry-over from other donors' samples.

This clone came up many times. At the DNA level, this CDR3 is encoded by other sequences in the same sample as well. The rearrangement joins TRBV4-2 to TRBJ2-2; no definite D call. The CDR3 consists of 14 residues. Germline V CDR1 and CDR2: LGHNA, YNFKEQ. Trimming took off 1 base at V and 5 bases at J, with 8 bases between the two ends. The CDR3 nucleotides are TGTGCCAGCAGCCAAGGGCTGGAAACCGGGGAGCTGTTTTTT. This gives the protein CASSQGLETGELFF.

The V and J genes are TRBV7-3 and TRBJ2-1; TRBD2 matches 13 bases. The germline gives CDR1 SGHTA, CDR2 FQGTGA. The CDR3 is made up of 16 amino acids. Trimming took 5 bases from V and 4 from J; bases not matched to a gene: 5. The CDR3 loop is CASSARTSGGYNEQFF. The CDR3 coding sequence is TGTGCCAGCAGCGCAAGGACTAGCGGGGGTTACAATGAGCAGTTCTTC.

This clone turned up a few times. The chain uses TRBV28 and TRBJ1-2; D is ambiguous. The CDR3 loop spans 14 amino acids. Germline values: CDR1 MDHEN, CDR2 SYDVKM. With 2 bases removed from V and 6 bases from J, the gap between germline ends came to 13 bases. CDR3 in amino acids: CASSLMLRSHGYTF. CDR3 nucleotides: TGTGCCAGCAGTTTAATGCTCAGGAGCCATGGCTACACCTTC.

The chain has TRBV7-7 and TRBJ2-5; 7 positions match TRBD2. Germline V lookup: CDR1 SSHAT, CDR2 FNYEAQ (reference sequence). There are 13 residues in the CDR3. The junction had 4 bases not matched to a gene; V was cut back by 5 bases and J by 4 bases. CDR3 in amino acids: CASSTGEGETQYF. In DNA, the CDR3 is TGTGCCAGCAGCACCGGGGAGGGAGAGACCCAGTACTTC.

The chain's CDR3 is CSGTITAYNEQFF. The CDR3 region has the DNA TGCAGCGGTACGATAACGGCCTACAATGAGCAGTTCTTC. The chain recombines TRBV29-1 with TRBJ2-1, with D hard to call. The CDR3 totals 13 residues. V gave up 7 bases and J gave up 2 bases, with 12 bases separating them. Per germline, CDR1 SQVTM and CDR2 ANQGSEA.

The CDR3: CASSGGTSDYNEQFF. CDR3 sequence (DNA): TGTGCCAGCAGCGGCGGGACTAGCGACTACAATGAGCAGTTCTTC. V usage is TRBV9 and J usage is TRBJ2-1, with 10 bases identical to TRBD2. The CDR3 runs 15 residues. Germline V gives CDR1 SGDLS, CDR2 YYNGEE. The junction had 3 bases not matched to a gene; V was cut back by 3 bases and J by 3 bases.

This chain connects TRBV19 to TRBJ2-1; TRBD2 aligns across 16 bases. The germline V gene has CDR1 LNHDA and CDR2 SQIVND (reference sequence). Losses at the gene ends were 5 bases for V and 6 bases for J; bases not matched to a gene: 4. The CDR3 runs 16 residues. The CDR3: CASSGGTSGRGNEQFF. The DNA of the CDR3 is TGTGCCAGTAGTGGGGGGACTAGCGGGAGGGGCAATGAGCAGTTCTTC.

This chain connects TRBV28 to TRBJ2-2; D gene ambiguous. The CDR3 runs to 12 residues. Per germline, CDR1 MDHEN and CDR2 SYDVKM. V was pared by 6 bases and J by 1 base, with 3 bases between. The CDR3 DNA reads as TGTGCCAGCAGGGTGAACACCGGGGAGCTGTTTTTT. Translation gives CASRVNTGELFF.